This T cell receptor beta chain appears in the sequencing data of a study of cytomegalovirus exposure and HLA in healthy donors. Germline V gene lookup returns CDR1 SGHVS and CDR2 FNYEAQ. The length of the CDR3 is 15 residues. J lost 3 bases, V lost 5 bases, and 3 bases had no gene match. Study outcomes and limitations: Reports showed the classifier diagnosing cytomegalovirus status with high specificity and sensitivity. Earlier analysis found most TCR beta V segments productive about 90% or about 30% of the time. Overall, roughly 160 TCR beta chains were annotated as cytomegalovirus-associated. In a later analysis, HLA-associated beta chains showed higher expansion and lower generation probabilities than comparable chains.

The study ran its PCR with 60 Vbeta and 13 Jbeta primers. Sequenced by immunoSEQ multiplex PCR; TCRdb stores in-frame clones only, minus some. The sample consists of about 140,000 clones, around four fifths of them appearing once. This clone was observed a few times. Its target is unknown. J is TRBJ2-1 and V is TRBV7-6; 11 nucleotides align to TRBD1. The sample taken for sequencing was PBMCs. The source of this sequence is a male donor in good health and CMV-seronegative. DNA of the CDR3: TGTGCCAGCAGCAGGACAGGGGGCCACTACAATGAGCAGTTCTTC. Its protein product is CASSRTGGHYNEQFF.